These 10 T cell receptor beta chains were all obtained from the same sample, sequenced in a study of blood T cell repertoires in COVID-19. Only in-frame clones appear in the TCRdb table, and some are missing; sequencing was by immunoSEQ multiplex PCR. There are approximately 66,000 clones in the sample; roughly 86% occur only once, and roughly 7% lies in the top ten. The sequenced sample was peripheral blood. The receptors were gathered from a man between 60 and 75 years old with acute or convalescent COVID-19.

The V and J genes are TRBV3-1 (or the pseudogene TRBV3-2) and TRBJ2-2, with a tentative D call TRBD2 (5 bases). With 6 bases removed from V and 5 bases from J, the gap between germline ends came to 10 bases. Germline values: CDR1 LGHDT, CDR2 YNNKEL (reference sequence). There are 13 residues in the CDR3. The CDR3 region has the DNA TGTGCCAGCAGGGAACTAGGAACCGGGGAGCTGTTTTTT. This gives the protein CASRELGTGELFF.

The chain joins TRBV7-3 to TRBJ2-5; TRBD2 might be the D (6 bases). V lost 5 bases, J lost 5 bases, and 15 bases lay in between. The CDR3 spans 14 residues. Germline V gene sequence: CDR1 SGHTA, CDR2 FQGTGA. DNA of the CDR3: TGTGCCAGCAGCCCCACGGGACTGACGGAGACCCAGTACTTC. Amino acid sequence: CASSPTGLTETQYF. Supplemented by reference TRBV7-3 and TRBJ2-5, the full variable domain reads GAGVSQTPSNKVTEKGKYVELRCDPISGHTALYWYRQSLGQGPEFLIYFQGTGAADDSGLPNDRFFAVRPEGSVSTLKIQRTERGDSAVYLCASSPTGLTETQYFGPGTRLLVL.

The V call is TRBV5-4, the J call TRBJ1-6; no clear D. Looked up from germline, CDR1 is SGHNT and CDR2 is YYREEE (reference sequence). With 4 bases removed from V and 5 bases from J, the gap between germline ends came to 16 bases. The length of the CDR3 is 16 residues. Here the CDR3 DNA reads TGTGCCAGCAGCCTCGGTGTGGGAGGCCATAATTCACCCCTCCACTTT. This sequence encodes CASSLGVGGHNSPLHF.

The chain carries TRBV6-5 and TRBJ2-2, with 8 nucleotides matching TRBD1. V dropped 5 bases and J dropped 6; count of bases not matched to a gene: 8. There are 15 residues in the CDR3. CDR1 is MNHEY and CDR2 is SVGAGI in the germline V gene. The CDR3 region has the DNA TGTGCCAGCAGTAACACAGGGGGAAGGGCCGGGGAGCTGTTTTTT. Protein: CASSNTGGRAGELFF.

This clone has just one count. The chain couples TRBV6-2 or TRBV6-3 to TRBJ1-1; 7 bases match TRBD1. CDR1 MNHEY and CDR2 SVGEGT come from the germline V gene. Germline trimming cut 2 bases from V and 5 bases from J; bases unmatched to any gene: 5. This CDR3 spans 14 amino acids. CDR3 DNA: TGTGCCAGCAGTTACCTCAGGGGGAGAACTGAAGCTTTCTTT. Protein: CASSYLRGRTEAFF.

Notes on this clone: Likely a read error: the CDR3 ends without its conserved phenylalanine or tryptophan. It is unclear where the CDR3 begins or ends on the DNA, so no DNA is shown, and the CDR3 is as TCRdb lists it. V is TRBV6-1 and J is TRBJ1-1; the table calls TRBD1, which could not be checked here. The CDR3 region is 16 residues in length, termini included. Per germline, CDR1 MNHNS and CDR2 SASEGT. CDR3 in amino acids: CASSESGTGDFGPEFG.

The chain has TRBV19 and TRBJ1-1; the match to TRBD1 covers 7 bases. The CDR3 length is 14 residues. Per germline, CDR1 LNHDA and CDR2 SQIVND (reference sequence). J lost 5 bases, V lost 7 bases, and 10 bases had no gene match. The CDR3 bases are TGTGCCAGTAATCCCAACAGGGGAACGACTGAAGCTTTCTTT. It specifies CASNPNRGTTEAFF.

CDR3 sequence: CASSTTDRTNQPQHF. CDR3 nucleotides: TGTGCCAGCAGTACCACGGACAGAACGAATCAGCCCCAGCATTTT. The genes are TRBV6-5 and TRBJ1-5; maybe TRBD1 (6 bases). This CDR3 contains 15 residues. V gave up 5 bases and J gave up 4 bases, with 15 bases separating them. The germline gives CDR1 MNHEY, CDR2 SVGAGI.

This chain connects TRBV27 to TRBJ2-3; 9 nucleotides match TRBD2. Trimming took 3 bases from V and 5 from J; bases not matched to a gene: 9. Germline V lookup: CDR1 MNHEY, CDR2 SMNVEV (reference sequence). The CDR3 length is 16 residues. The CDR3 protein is CASSLSSGGRGDTQYF. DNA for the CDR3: TGTGCCAGCAGTTTGAGTAGCGGGGGCCGGGGAGATACGCAGTATTTT.

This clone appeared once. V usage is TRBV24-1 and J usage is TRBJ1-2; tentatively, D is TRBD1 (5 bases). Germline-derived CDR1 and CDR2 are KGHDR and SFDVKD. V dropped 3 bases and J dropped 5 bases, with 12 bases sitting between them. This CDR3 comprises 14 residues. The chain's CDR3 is CATSDGGGAYGYTF. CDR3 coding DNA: TGTGCCACCAGTGATGGGGGAGGTGCGTATGGCTACACCTTC.